The 4 T cell receptor beta chains listed next were all sequenced from one sample in a study of blood T cells in healthy people across ages. For the second PCR, which ran for roughly 6 to 12 cycles, a sample-barcoded 5' primer and a J-beta primer mix were used. TCRdb passed the 5' RACE reads through MiXCR, listing each CDR3 protein once. The table lists 550,000 to 750,000 distinct CDR3 sequences, around 20% of them singletons, with 3% to 4.5% in the top ten. The sample consisted of blood. The source of these receptors is a man between 65 and 79 years old in good health.

This clonotype has just a few counts. The junction shows a germline mismatch at one end, possibly a read error. The chain couples TRBV7-2 to TRBJ2-5; the D gene is possibly TRBD1 (5 bases). CDR3 length: 13 residues. Per germline, CDR1 SGHTA and CDR2 FQGNSA. In DNA, the CDR3 is TGTGCCAGCAGCTTAAGCAGGGAAGAGGCCCAGTACTTC. It codes for CASSLSREEAQYF.

In this sample, this clonotype turned up a few times. The genes are TRBV20-1 and TRBJ1-6; 7 nucleotides align to TRBD1. V was pared by 5 bases and J by 0 bases, with 4 bases of the junction left unmatched. Germline assignment: CDR1 DFQATT and CDR2 SNEGSKA (reference sequence). This CDR3 has 15 residues. The CDR3 spells CSAEGQSSYNSPLHF. CDR3 coding DNA: TGCAGTGCTGAGGGACAGAGCTCCTATAATTCACCCCTCCACTTT.

This clonotype was recorded many times. The chain has TRBV12-3 or TRBV12-4 and TRBJ2-5, with D hard to call. V was pared by 5 bases and J by 3 bases, with 10 bases between. The CDR3 runs 13 residues. The CDR3 loop reads CASSGGAKETQYF. The DNA for the CDR3 is TGTGCCAGCAGTGGCGGAGCCAAAGAGACCCAGTACTTC.

This clonotype was detected only a few times. The chain has TRBV20-1 and TRBJ2-5, with D possibly matching TRBD1 (7 bases). V was pared by 3 bases and J by 6 bases, with 14 bases between. This CDR3 contains 13 residues. Germline CDR1 is DFQATT and CDR2 is SNEGSKA (reference sequence). CDR3 nucleotides: TGCAGTGCTAGGGTACAGGGGAGGCAGACCCAGTACTTC. Its protein is CSARVQGRQTQYF.